Listed below are T cell receptor beta chains from one sample, sequenced in a study of patients and donors after allogeneic stem cell transplantation. TCRdb analysed the RT-PCR reads with MiXCR anew, one entry per CDR3 protein. The sample has about 410,000 distinct CDR3 sequences, 16% seen once. Sequences were obtained from blood, either unsorted or a sorted T cell fraction (not recorded which). The receptor set was obtained from a human donor who was either an allogeneic HSCT recipient or a stem cell or donor lymphocyte infusion donor (not recorded which). It is not recorded whose cells these are; they may come from a transplant donor. Both conserved end residues are part of each CDR3. D genes are given only for firm matches. Rows may omit the clone size; those that give it use once, few, many or a size class.

j_call: TRBJ2-6; d_call: .; v_call: TRBV5-1; clone_size: many; cdr3_aa: CASSSRVSGANVLTF; cdr3_nt: TGCGCCAGCAGCAGCAGGGTTTCTGGGGCCAACGTCCTGACTTTC
j_call: TRBJ2-2; d_call: .; v_call: TRBV6-2/TRBV6-3; clone_size: .; cdr3_aa: CAASRGPDTGELFF; cdr3_nt: TGTGCCGCAAGCCGGGGCCCGGACACCGGGGAGCTGTTTTTT
j_call: TRBJ1-2; d_call: .; v_call: TRBV12-3/TRBV12-4; clone_size: many; cdr3_aa: CASSLWGTILANYGYTF; cdr3_nt: TGTGCCAGCAGTTTATGGGGGACCATATTAGCTAACTATGGCTACACCTTC
j_call: TRBJ1-6; d_call: .; v_call: TRBV5-6; clone_size: .; cdr3_aa: CASSFAPRNSPLHF; cdr3_nt: TGTGCCAGCAGCTTCGCACCCAGGAATTCACCCCTCCACTTT
j_call: TRBJ2-1; d_call: .; v_call: TRBV11-2; clone_size: many; cdr3_aa: CASSRHGVSYNEQFF; cdr3_nt: TGTGCCAGCAGCAGACACGGAGTCTCCTACAATGAGCAGTTCTTC
j_call: TRBJ2-1; d_call: TRBD2; v_call: TRBV4-1; clone_size: .; cdr3_aa: CASSLRLATSYNEQFF; cdr3_nt: TGCGCCAGCAGCCTCCGACTAGCCACCTCCTACAATGAGCAGTTCTTC
j_call: TRBJ2-7; d_call: .; v_call: TRBV5-1; clone_size: many; cdr3_aa: CASSQTPAFYEQYF; cdr3_nt: TGCGCCAGCAGCCAAACCCCGGCTTTCTACGAGCAGTACTTC
j_call: TRBJ1-1; d_call: .; v_call: TRBV2; clone_size: few; cdr3_aa: CASSEETVNTEAFF; cdr3_nt: TGTGCCAGCAGTGAAGAGACAGTGAACACTGAAGCTTTCTTT
j_call: TRBJ2-7; d_call: .; v_call: TRBV2; clone_size: .; cdr3_aa: CASSLVDSYQQYF; cdr3_nt: TGTGCCAGCAGTCTCGTAGACAGCTACCAGCAGTACTTC
j_call: TRBJ2-7; d_call: .; v_call: TRBV25-1; clone_size: .; cdr3_aa: CASRMGTYEQYF; cdr3_nt: TGTGCCAGCAGGATGGGGACCTACGAGCAGTACTTC
j_call: TRBJ1-5; d_call: TRBD1; v_call: TRBV5-1; clone_size: few; cdr3_aa: CASSPGTGGPNQPQHF; cdr3_nt: TGCGCCAGCAGCCCCGGGACAGGGGGGCCCAATCAGCCCCAGCATTTT
j_call: TRBJ2-5; d_call: .; v_call: TRBV11-2; clone_size: .; cdr3_aa: CASSLDGRGETQYF; cdr3_nt: TGTGCCAGCAGCTTAGATGGACGTGGGGAGACCCAGTACTTC
j_call: TRBJ2-3; d_call: TRBD2; v_call: TRBV6-2/TRBV6-3; clone_size: many; cdr3_aa: CASSYDARAGYTDTQYF; cdr3_nt: TGTGCCAGCAGTTACGATGCTAGAGCGGGGTACACAGATACGCAGTATTTT
j_call: TRBJ1-1; d_call: .; v_call: TRBV20-1; clone_size: many; cdr3_aa: CSARKNTEAFF; cdr3_nt: TGCAGTGCTAGAAAGAACACTGAAGCTTTCTTT
j_call: TRBJ2-7; d_call: .; v_call: TRBV7-2; clone_size: .; cdr3_aa: CASSLRNPSGEQYF; cdr3_nt: TGTGCCAGCAGCTTGAGGAATCCGTCCGGCGAGCAGTACTTC
j_call: TRBJ2-3; d_call: TRBD2; v_call: TRBV29-1; clone_size: .; cdr3_aa: CSVVGLAGITDTQYF; cdr3_nt: TGCAGCGTTGTGGGGCTAGCGGGGATCACAGATACGCAGTATTTT
j_call: TRBJ2-1; d_call: TRBD1; v_call: TRBV12-3/TRBV12-4; clone_size: many; cdr3_aa: CASSSDRGSYNEQFF; cdr3_nt: TGTGCCAGCAGCTCCGACAGGGGGAGCTACAATGAGCAGTTCTTC
j_call: TRBJ2-2; d_call: .; v_call: TRBV12-3/TRBV12-4; clone_size: many; cdr3_aa: CASRGGASGELFF; cdr3_nt: TGTGCCAGCAGAGGGGGGGCCTCCGGGGAGCTGTTTTTT
j_call: TRBJ2-2; d_call: TRBD1; v_call: TRBV9; clone_size: few; cdr3_aa: CASSGTGTGGAGELFF; cdr3_nt: TGTGCCAGCAGCGGAACCGGGACAGGGGGTGCCGGGGAGCTGTTTTTT
j_call: TRBJ1-1; d_call: .; v_call: TRBV10-3; clone_size: few; cdr3_aa: CAISGSRNTEAFF; cdr3_nt: TGTGCCATCAGTGGAAGCAGGAACACTGAAGCTTTCTTT
j_call: TRBJ2-1; d_call: .; v_call: TRBV24-1; clone_size: .; cdr3_aa: CATSDEPEDYNEQFF; cdr3_nt: TGTGCCACCAGTGACGAACCGGAGGATTACAATGAGCAGTTCTTC
j_call: TRBJ2-7; d_call: TRBD2; v_call: TRBV29-1; clone_size: few; cdr3_aa: CSAWGGVSYEQYF; cdr3_nt: TGCAGCGCATGGGGGGGAGTTAGCTACGAGCAGTACTTC
j_call: TRBJ1-4; d_call: .; v_call: TRBV4-2; clone_size: few; cdr3_aa: CASSQGGSNEKLFF; cdr3_nt: TGTGCCAGCAGCCAAGGTGGTTCCAATGAAAAACTGTTTTTT
j_call: TRBJ1-1; d_call: TRBD1; v_call: TRBV12-3/TRBV12-4; clone_size: .; cdr3_aa: CASSLQTGRSGAFF; cdr3_nt: TGTGCCAGCAGTCTACAGACAGGGAGGAGCGGAGCTTTCTTT
j_call: TRBJ2-7; d_call: .; v_call: TRBV20-1; clone_size: few; cdr3_aa: CSARASLGTGEQYF; cdr3_nt: TGCAGTGCTAGAGCGTCCCTAGGGACGGGGGAGCAGTACTTC
j_call: TRBJ2-3; d_call: TRBD1; v_call: TRBV27; clone_size: few; cdr3_aa: CASSLTGVVTDTQYF; cdr3_nt: TGTGCCAGCAGTTTAACAGGGGTTGTCACAGATACGCAGTATTTT
j_call: TRBJ1-1; d_call: TRBD1; v_call: TRBV5-1; clone_size: few; cdr3_aa: CASSLVYRGGNTEAFF; cdr3_nt: TGCGCCAGCAGCTTGGTATACAGGGGGGGGAACACTGAAGCTTTCTTT
j_call: TRBJ1-4; d_call: TRBD1; v_call: TRBV12-3/TRBV12-4; clone_size: .; cdr3_aa: CASGRTGGEKLFF; cdr3_nt: TGTGCCAGCGGAAGGACAGGGGGTGAAAAACTGTTTTTT
j_call: TRBJ2-1; d_call: TRBD2; v_call: TRBV4-2; clone_size: few; cdr3_aa: CASRGTSGNNEQFF; cdr3_nt: TGTGCCAGCAGAGGGACTAGCGGGAACAATGAGCAGTTCTTC
j_call: TRBJ1-5; d_call: TRBD1; v_call: TRBV27; clone_size: .; cdr3_aa: CARTGAANQPQHF; cdr3_nt: TGTGCCAGGACAGGGGCGGCCAATCAGCCCCAGCATTTT
j_call: TRBJ1-2; d_call: .; v_call: TRBV9; clone_size: .; cdr3_aa: CASSLKGTFQDGYTF; cdr3_nt: TGTGCCAGCAGCCTTAAAGGGACCTTCCAGGATGGCTACACCTTC
j_call: TRBJ2-1; d_call: TRBD1; v_call: TRBV6-2/TRBV6-3; clone_size: few; cdr3_aa: CASSYGQGSYNEQFF; cdr3_nt: TGTGCCAGCAGTTACGGACAGGGGTCCTACAATGAGCAGTTCTTC
j_call: TRBJ2-1; d_call: .; v_call: TRBV4-2; clone_size: many; cdr3_aa: CASSQERNNEQFF; cdr3_nt: TGTGCCAGCAGCCAAGAGCGGAACAATGAGCAGTTCTTC
j_call: TRBJ2-6; d_call: .; v_call: TRBV6-5; clone_size: .; cdr3_aa: CASSYSIGSGANVLTF; cdr3_nt: TGTGCCAGCAGTTACTCGATTGGCTCTGGGGCCAACGTCCTGACTTTC
j_call: TRBJ1-2; d_call: TRBD1; v_call: TRBV27; clone_size: few; cdr3_aa: CASSLSQGGDGYTF; cdr3_nt: TGTGCCAGCAGTTTATCCCAGGGGGGGGATGGCTACACCTTC